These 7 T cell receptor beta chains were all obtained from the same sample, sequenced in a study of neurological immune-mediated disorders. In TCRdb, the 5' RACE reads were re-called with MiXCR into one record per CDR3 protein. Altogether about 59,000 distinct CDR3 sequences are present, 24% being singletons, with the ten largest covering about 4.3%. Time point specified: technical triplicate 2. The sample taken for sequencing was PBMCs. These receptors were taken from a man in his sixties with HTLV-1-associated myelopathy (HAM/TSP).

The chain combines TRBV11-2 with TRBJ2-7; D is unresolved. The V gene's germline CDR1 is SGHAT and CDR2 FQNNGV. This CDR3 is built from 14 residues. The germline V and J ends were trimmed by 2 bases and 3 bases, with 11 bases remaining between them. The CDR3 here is CASSLSDRNYEQYF. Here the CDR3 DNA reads TGTGCCAGCAGCTTATCGGACCGCAACTACGAGCAGTACTTC.

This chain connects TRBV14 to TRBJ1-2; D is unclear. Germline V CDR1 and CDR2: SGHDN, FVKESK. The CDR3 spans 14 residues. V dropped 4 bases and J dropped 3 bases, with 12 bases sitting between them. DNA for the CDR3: TGTGCCAGCAGCCCAGGCCTTGCCCACTATGGCTACACCTTC. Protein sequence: CASSPGLAHYGYTF.

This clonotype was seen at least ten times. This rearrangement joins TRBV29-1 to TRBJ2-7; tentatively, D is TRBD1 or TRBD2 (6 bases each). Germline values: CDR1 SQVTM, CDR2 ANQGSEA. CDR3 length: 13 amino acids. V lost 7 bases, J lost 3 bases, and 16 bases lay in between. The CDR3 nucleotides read TGCAGCGGGGGGGCCGGGGGACTCTACGAGCAGTACTTC. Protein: CSGGAGGLYEQYF.

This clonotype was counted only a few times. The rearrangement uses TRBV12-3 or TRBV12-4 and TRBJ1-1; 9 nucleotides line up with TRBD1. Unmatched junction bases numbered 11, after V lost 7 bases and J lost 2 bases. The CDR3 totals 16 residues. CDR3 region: CASTQRTGVGNTEAFF. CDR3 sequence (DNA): TGTGCCAGCACCCAGAGGACAGGGGTTGGAAACACTGAAGCTTTCTTT.

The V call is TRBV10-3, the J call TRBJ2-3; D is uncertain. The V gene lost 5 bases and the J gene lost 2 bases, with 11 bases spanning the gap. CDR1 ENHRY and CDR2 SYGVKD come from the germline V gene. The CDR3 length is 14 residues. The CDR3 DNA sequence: TGTGCCATCAGTCCTACCGGTTTCACAGATACGCAGTATTTT. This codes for CAISPTGFTDTQYF.

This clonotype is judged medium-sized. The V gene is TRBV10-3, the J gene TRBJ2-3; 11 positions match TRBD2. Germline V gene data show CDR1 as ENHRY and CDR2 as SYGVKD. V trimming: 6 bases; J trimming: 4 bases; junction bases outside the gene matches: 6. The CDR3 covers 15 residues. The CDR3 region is CAIRDLAGGPDTQYF. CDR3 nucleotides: TGTGCCATCAGGGACCTAGCGGGAGGCCCAGATACGCAGTATTTT.

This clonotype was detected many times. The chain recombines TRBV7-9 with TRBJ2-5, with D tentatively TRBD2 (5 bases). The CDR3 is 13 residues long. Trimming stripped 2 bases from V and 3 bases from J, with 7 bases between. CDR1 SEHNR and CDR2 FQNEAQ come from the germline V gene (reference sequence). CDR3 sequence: CASSLKGEETQYF. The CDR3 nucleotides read TGTGCCAGCAGCTTAAAGGGAGAAGAGACCCAGTACTTC.